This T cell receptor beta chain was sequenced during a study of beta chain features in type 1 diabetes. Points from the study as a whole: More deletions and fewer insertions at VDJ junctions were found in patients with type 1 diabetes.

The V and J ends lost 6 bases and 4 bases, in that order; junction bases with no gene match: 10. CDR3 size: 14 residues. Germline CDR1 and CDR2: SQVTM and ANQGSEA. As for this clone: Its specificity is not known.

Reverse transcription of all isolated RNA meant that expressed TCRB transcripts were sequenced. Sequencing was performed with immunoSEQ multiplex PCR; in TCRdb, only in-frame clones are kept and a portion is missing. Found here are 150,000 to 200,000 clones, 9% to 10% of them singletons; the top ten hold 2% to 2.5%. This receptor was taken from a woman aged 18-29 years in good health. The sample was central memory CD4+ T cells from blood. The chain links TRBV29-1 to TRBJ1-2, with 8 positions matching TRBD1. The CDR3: CSVLWTGRTYGYTF. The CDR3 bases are TGCAGCGTCTTGTGGACAGGGAGAACCTATGGCTACACCTTC.